The clone carrying this T cell receptor beta chain has just a few counts. After removal of 3 bases from V and 8 bases from J, the junction contained 5 bases not matched to a gene. The CDR3 covers 14 residues. The germline gives CDR1 LGHDT, CDR2 YNNKEL (reference sequence). The authors ran a second PCR of roughly 6 to 11 cycles using a sample-barcoded 5' primer and a J-beta primer mix. TCRdb fed the 5' RACE reads into MiXCR, producing one record per CDR3 protein. The data hold 790,000 or so distinct CDR3 sequences, with approximately 60% observed a single time. The data belong to a study of blood T cells in healthy people across ages.

Sequenced input: blood. This chain connects TRBV3-1 to TRBJ2-1; 9 bases are shared with TRBD1. The receptor was derived from a man aged 35 to 55 in good health. The CDR3 sequence is CASSQPGQGDEQFF. In DNA form, the CDR3 reads TGTGCCAGCAGCCAGCCGGGACAGGGTGATGAGCAGTTCTTC.